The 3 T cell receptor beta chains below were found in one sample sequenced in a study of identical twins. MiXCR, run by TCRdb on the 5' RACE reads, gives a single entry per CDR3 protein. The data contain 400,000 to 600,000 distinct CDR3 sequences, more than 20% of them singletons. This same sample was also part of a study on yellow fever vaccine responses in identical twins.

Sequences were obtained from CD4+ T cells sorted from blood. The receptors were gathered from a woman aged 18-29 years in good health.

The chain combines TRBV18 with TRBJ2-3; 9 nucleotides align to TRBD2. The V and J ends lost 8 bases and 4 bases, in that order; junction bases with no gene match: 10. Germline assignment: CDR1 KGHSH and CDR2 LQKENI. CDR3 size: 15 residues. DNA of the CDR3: TGTGCCAGCCTCAGGTCTGGCGGGAGGGCAGATACGCAGTATTTT. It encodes CASLRSGGRADTQYF.

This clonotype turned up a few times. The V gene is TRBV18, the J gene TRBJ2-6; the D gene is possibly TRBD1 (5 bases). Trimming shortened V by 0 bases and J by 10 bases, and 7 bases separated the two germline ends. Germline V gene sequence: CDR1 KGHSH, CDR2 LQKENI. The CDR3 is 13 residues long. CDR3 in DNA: TGTGCCAGCTCACCACCGGGGCCTAACGTCCTGACTTTC. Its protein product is CASSPPGPNVLTF.

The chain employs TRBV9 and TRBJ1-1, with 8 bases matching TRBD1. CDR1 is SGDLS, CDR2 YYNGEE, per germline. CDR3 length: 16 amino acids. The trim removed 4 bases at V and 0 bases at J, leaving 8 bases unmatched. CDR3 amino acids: CASSLQGGLMNTEAFF. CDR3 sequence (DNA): TGTGCCAGCAGCCTACAGGGGGGCCTAATGAACACTGAAGCTTTCTTT.